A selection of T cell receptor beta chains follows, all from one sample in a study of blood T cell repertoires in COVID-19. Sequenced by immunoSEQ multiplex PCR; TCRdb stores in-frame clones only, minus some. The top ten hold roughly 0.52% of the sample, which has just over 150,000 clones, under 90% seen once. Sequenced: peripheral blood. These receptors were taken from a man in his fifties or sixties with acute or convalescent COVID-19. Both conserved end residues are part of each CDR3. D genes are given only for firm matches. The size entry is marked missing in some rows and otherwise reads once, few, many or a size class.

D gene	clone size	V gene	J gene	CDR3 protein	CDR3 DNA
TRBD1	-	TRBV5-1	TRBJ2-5	CASRGTGSETQYF	TGCGCCAGCAGAGGGACAGGTTCAGAGACCCAGTACTTC
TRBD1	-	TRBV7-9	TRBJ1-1	CASSPTGGANTEAFF	TGTGCCAGCAGCCCGACAGGGGGCGCGAACACTGAAGCTTTCTTT
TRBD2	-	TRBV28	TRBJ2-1	CASSLAGTSGRNEQFF	TGTGCCAGCAGTTTAGCGGGGACTAGCGGGAGAAATGAGCAGTTCTTC
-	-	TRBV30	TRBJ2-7	CAWSSYGPYEQYF	TGTGCCTGGTCTTCATACGGTCCCTACGAGCAGTACTTC
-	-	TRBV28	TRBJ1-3	CASRDTNRFGSGNTIYF	TGTGCCAGCAGGGATACTAACAGGTTTGGCTCTGGAAACACCATATATTTT
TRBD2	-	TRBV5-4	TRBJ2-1	CASSPRTSGANEQFF	TGTGCCAGCAGCCCAAGGACTAGCGGGGCTAATGAGCAGTTCTTC
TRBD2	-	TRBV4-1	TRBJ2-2	CASSRAGTRGPGELFF	TGCGCCAGCAGCCGCGCCGGGACTAGGGGTCCCGGGGAGCTGTTTTTT
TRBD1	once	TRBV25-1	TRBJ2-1	CASVGWDRGRQSEQFF	TGTGCCAGCGTGGGATGGGACAGGGGGCGGCAGAGTGAGCAGTTCTTC
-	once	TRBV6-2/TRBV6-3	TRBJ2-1	CASSAQRIPSYNEQFF	TGTGCCAGCAGCGCCCAGCGAATACCCTCCTACAATGAGCAGTTCTTC
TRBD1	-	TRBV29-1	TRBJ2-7	CSVEVGQGSEQYF	TGCAGCGTTGAAGTAGGACAGGGAAGCGAGCAGTACTTC
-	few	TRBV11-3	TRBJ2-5	CASSLDRQETQYF	TGTGCCAGCAGCTTGGACAGACAAGAGACCCAGTACTTC
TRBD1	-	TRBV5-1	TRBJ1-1	CASGEDRLGEAFF	TGCGCCAGCGGAGAGGACAGGCTGGGTGAAGCTTTCTTT
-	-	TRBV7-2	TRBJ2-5	CASSLAGGLETQYF	TGTGCCAGCAGCTTAGCGGGGGGGCTGGAGACCCAGTACTTC
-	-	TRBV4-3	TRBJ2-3	CASSQERGLTDTQYF	TGCGCCAGCAGCCAAGAGCGGGGCCTGACAGATACGCAGTATTTT
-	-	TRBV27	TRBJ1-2	CASSPFPRTPYGYTF	TGTGCCAGCAGTCCCTTTCCTCGGACACCCTATGGCTACACCTTC
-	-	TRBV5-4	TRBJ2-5	CASSLNRGYQETQYF	TGTGCCAGCAGCTTGAATAGGGGGTACCAAGAGACCCAGTACTTC
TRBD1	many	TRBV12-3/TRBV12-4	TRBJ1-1	CASSLNRGTEAFF	TGTGCCAGCAGTCTTAACAGGGGCACTGAAGCTTTCTTT
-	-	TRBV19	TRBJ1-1	CASSMGRRENTEAFF	TGTGCCAGTAGTATGGGAAGGAGGGAGAACACTGAAGCTTTCTTT
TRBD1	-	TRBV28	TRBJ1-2	CASSKTGVDYGYTF	TGTGCCAGCAGTAAGACAGGGGTGGACTATGGCTACACCTTC
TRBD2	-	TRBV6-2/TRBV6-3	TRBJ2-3	CASSVLAGGSNTQYF	TGTGCCAGCAGCGTACTAGCGGGGGGGTCGAATACGCAGTATTTT
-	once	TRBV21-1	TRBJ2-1	CASSNTGDNEQFF	TGTGCCAGCAGCAATACGGGGGACAATGAGCAGTTCTTC
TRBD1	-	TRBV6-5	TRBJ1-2	CASSYRDRGTYGYTF	TGTGCCAGCAGTTACCGGGACAGGGGTACCTATGGCTACACCTTC
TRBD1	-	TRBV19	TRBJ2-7	CASSTQTGASYEQYF	TGTGCCAGTAGTACCCAGACAGGGGCCTCCTACGAGCAGTACTTC
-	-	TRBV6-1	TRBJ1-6	CASSSGLINSPLHF	TGTGCCAGCAGTTCGGGATTGATTAATTCACCCCTCCACTTT
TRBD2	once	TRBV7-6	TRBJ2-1	CASSLPSGGAKNNEQFF	TGTGCCAGCAGCTTACCTAGCGGGGGGGCGAAAAACAATGAGCAGTTCTTC
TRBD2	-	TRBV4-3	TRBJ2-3	CASSQDGRAGDTQYF	TGCGCCAGCAGCCAAGACGGGAGGGCCGGAGATACGCAGTATTTT
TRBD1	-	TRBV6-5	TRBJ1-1	CASSYDRVNTEAFF	TGTGCCAGCAGTTACGACAGGGTGAACACTGAAGCTTTCTTT
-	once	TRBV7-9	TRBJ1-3	CASSLAQGNTIYF	TGTGCCAGCAGCTTAGCCCAAGGAAACACCATATATTTT